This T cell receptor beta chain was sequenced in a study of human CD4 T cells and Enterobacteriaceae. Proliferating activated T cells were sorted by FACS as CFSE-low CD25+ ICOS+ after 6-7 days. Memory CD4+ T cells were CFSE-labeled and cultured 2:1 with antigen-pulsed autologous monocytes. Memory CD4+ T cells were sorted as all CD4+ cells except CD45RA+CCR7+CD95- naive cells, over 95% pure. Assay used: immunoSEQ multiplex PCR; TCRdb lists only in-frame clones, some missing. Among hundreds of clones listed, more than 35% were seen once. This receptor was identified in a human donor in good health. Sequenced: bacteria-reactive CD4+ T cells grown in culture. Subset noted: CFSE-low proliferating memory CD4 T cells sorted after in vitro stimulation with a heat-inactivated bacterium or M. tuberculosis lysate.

CDR3 loop: CAISPFQQGDTGELFF. CDR3 nucleotides: TGTGCCATCAGTCCATTCCAACAGGGGGACACCGGGGAGCTGTTTTTT. V is TRBV10-3 and J is TRBJ2-2; 8 bases align to TRBD1. V was pared by 5 bases and J by 3 bases, with 8 bases of the junction left unmatched. Germline V gene lookup returns CDR1 ENHRY and CDR2 SYGVKD. The CDR3 runs to 16 residues.